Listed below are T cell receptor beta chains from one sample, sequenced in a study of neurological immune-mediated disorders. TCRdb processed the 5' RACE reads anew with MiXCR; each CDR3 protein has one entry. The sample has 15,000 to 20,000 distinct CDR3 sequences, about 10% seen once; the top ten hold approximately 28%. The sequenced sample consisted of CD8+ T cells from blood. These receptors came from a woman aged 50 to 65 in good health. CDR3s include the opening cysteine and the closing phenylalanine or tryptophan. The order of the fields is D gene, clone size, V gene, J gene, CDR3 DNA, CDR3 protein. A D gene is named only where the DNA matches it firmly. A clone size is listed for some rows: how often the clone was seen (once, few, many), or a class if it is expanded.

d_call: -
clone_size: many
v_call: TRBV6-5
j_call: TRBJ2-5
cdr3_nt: TGTGCCAGCAGTTACTCGGGGCAGGGGAGAGAGACCCAGTACTTC
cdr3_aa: CASSYSGQGRETQYF

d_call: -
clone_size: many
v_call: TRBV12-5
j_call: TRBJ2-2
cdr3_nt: TGTGCTAGTGGTTTGGACCTCGGGATTGACGGGGAGCTGTTTTTT
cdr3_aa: CASGLDLGIDGELFF

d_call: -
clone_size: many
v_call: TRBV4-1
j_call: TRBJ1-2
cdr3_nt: TGCGCCAGCAGCCAAGATTGGGGGGGTCGGGCTGGCTACACCTTC
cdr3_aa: CASSQDWGGRAGYTF

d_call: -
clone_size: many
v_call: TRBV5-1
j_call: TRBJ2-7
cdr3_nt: TGCGCCAGCAGCATAGGGAGCTCCTACGAGCAGTACTTC
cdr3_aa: CASSIGSSYEQYF

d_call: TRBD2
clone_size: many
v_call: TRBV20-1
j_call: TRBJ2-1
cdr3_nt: TGCAGTGCTAGACATTCACGCAGTCCGGGACTAGGGGTTGAGCAGTTCTTC
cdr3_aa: CSARHSRSPGLGVEQFF

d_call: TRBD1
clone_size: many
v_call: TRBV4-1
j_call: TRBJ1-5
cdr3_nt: TGCGCCAGCAGCCAAGAGGGAACAGGGGGTGGTCAGCCCCAGCATTTT
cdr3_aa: CASSQEGTGGGQPQHF

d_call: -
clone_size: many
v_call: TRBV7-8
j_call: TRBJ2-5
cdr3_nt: TGTGCCAGCAGCTTGACGTACCAAGAGACCCAGTACTTC
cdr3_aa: CASSLTYQETQYF

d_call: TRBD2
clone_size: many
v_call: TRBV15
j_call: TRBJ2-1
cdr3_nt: TGTGCCACCAGCGTTGGGACTACCCAGCCCGACAATGAGCAGTTCTTC
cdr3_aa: CATSVGTTQPDNEQFF

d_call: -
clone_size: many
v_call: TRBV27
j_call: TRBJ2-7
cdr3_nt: TGTGCCAGCAGTTTTAATGCCTTAGAGCAGTACTTC
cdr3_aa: CASSFNALEQYF

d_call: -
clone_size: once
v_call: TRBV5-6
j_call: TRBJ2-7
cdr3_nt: TGTGCCAGCATCGGGGCCCCCTACGAGCAGTACTTC
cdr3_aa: CASIGAPYEQYF

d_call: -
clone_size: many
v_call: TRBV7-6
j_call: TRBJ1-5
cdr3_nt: TGTGCCAGCAGCATGACAGAGCCCAATCAGCCCCAGCATTTT
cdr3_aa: CASSMTEPNQPQHF

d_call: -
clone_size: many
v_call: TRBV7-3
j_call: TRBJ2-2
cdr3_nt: TGTGCCAGCAGCTTACCTGGGGGCGGGGAGCTGTTTTTT
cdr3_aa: CASSLPGGGELFF

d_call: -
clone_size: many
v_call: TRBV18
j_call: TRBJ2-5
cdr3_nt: TGTGCCAGCTCACGGAAACAGGGCCCAGGGGAGACCCAGTACTTC
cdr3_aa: CASSRKQGPGETQYF

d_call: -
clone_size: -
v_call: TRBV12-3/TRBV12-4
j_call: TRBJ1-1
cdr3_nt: TGTGCCAGTACAGGTTCTTCTGAAGCTTTCTTT
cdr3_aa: CASTGSSEAFF

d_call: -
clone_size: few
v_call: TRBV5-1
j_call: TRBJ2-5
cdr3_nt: TGCGCCAGCAGCTTGGTAGGCAGCCTGGCAGAGACCCAGTACTTC
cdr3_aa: CASSLVGSLAETQYF

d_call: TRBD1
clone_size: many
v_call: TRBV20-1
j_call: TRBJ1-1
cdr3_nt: TGCAGTGCCCTGACAGGGACGAACACTGAAGCTTTCTTT
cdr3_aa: CSALTGTNTEAFF

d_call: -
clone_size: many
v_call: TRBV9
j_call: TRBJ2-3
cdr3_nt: TGTGCCAGCAGCCTCGAAGCCTACACAGATACGCAGTATTTT
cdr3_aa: CASSLEAYTDTQYF

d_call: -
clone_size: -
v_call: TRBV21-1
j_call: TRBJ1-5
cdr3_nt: TGTGCCAGCAGCAAAGTGGGCGAGTGCTATAGCAATCAGCCCCAGCATTTT
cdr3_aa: CASSKVGECYSNQPQHF

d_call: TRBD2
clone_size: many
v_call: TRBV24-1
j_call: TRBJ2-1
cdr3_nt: TGTGCCACCAGTGAGACCGGGACTAGGGATGAGCAGTTCTTC
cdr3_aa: CATSETGTRDEQFF

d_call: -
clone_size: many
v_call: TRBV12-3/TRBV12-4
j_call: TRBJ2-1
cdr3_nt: TGTGCCAGCACTCTGGGGGACAATGAGCAGTTCTTC
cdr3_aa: CASTLGDNEQFF

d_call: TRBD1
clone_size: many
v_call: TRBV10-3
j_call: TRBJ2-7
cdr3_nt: TGTGCCATCAGTGAGTCTTGGGGACAGGAGTACGAGCAGTACTTC
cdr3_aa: CAISESWGQEYEQYF

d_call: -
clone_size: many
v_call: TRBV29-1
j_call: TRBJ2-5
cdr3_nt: TGCAGCGTTGTGCCCACCCCCAGGGAGACCCAGTACTTC
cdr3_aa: CSVVPTPRETQYF

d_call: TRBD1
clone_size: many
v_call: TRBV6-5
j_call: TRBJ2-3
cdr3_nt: TGTGCCAGCAGTTACTCTGGGACAGGCGGGGATACGCAGTATTTT
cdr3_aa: CASSYSGTGGDTQYF

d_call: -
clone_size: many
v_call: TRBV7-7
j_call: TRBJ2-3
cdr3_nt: TGTGCCAGCAGCTTAGGATCCGTCGGAACAGATACGCAGTATTTT
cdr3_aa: CASSLGSVGTDTQYF

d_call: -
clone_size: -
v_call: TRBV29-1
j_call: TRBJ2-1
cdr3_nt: TGCAGCGTTGGAGGGCGGGACTACAATGAGCAGTTCTTC
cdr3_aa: CSVGGRDYNEQFF

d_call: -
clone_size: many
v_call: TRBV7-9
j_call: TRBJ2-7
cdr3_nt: TGTGCCAGCAGGAACTGGGACCTTGACTCCTACGAGCAGTACTTC
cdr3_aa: CASRNWDLDSYEQYF

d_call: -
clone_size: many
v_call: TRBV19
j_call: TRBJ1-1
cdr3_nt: TGTGCCAGTAGTATGTACGGAGGCGGTGAAGCTTTCTTT
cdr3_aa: CASSMYGGGEAFF

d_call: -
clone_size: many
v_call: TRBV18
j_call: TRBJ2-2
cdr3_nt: TGTGCCAGCTCACCACCGAAGTCCGGGGAGCTGTTTTTT
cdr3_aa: CASSPPKSGELFF

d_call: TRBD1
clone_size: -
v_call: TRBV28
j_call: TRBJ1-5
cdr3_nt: TGTGCCAGCAGTTCCGACAGGGCTAGCAATCAGCCCCAGCATTTT
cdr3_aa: CASSSDRASNQPQHF

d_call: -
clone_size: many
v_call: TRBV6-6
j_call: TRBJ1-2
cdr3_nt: TGTGCCAGCAGTTACTCGGGGCCCTCCCAGGGTGACTATGGCTACACCTTC
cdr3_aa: CASSYSGPSQGDYGYTF

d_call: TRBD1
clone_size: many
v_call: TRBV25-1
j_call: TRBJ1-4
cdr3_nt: TGTGCCAGCAGTGAAGCTTGGACAGGACTATATGAAAAACTGTTTTTT
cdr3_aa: CASSEAWTGLYEKLFF

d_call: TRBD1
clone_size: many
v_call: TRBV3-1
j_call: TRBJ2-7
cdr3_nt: TGTGCCAGCAGCCGAAGACAGGGCATGGCGCAGTACTTC
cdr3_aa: CASSRRQGMAQYF

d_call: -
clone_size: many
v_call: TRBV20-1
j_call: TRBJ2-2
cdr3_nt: TGCAGTGCTAGAACGGGGGTGGAGCTGTTTTTT
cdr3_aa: CSARTGVELFF

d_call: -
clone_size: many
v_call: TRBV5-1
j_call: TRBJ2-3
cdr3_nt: TGCGCCAGCAGCCCGGAGGGGATTAGCACAGATACGCAGTATTTT
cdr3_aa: CASSPEGISTDTQYF

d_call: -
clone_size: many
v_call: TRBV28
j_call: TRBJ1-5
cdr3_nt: TGTGCCAGCAGTAGGCTCCGGACAGATAGCAATCAGCCCCAGCATTTT
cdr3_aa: CASSRLRTDSNQPQHF

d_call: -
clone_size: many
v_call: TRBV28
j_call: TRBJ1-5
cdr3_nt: TGTGCCAGCAGTTTACAACGCCAGGGGCTCAATCAGCCCCAGCATTTT
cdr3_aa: CASSLQRQGLNQPQHF

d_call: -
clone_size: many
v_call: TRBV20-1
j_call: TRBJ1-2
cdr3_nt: TGCAGTGCCAAACGGGACAATAGCTATGGCTACACCTTC
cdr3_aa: CSAKRDNSYGYTF

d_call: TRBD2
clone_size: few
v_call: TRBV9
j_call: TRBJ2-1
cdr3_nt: TGTGCCAGCAGCGAAGCGGGGGCCAATGAGCAGTTCTTC
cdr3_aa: CASSEAGANEQFF

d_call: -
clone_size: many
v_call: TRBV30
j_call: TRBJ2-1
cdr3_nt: TGTGCCTGGAGTGTCAAGGGGACCCAGGGCAATGAGCAGTTCTTC
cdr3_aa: CAWSVKGTQGNEQFF

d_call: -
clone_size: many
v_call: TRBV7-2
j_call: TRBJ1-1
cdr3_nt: TGTGCCAGCAGCTTTGGAGGGCTGGGCACTGAAGCTTTCTTT
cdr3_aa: CASSFGGLGTEAFF

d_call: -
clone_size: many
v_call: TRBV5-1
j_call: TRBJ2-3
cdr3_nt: TGCGCCAGCAGCTTCAGGGATTTGAGCACAGATACGCAGTATTTT
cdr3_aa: CASSFRDLSTDTQYF